Each of the 21 T cell receptor beta chains below was sequenced from the same sample in a study of blood T cell repertoires in COVID-19. Profiled with immunoSEQ multiplex PCR; TCRdb holds only in-frame clones, not every one. The data hold over 130,000 clones, with 75% to 85% observed a single time. Source material: peripheral blood. Receptor source: a woman older than 75 with acute or convalescent COVID-19.

V usage is TRBV7-8 and J usage is TRBJ2-2, with a weak D call TRBD2 (6 bases). V shed 5 bases and J shed 5 bases, with 21 bases lying between them. The CDR3 consists of 17 residues. Per the germline V gene, CDR1 is SGHVS and CDR2 is FQNEAQ. The CDR3 region is CASSPQAGSGGTGELFF. In nucleotides, the CDR3 is TGTGCCAGCAGCCCCCAGGCCGGGTCCGGGGGAACCGGGGAGCTGTTTTTT.

This clone was counted a few times. This chain joins TRBV5-1 and TRBJ1-2; tentatively, D is TRBD1 (5 bases). The CDR3 covers 15 residues. Germline-derived CDR1 and CDR2 are SGHRS and YFSETQ. With 4 bases removed from V and 6 bases from J, the gap between germline ends came to 19 bases. The CDR3 bases are TGCGCCAGCAGCCTTGGTACCAGGGCCAGGAATGGCTACACCTTC. It yields the protein CASSLGTRARNGYTF.

This chain links TRBV30 with TRBJ1-5; weak D call: TRBD1 (5 bases). V was trimmed by 0 bases and J by 4 bases, leaving 10 bases between them. CDR3 length equals 14 residues. CDR1 and CDR2 from the germline V gene are GTSNPN and SVGIG (reference sequence). The chain's CDR3 is CAWSVRAGNQPQHF. The CDR3 DNA follows: TGTGCCTGGAGTGTAAGGGCAGGGAATCAGCCCCAGCATTTT. Complete variable domain (other parts from reference TRBV30 and TRBJ1-5): SQTIHQWPATLVQPVGSPLSLECTVEGTSNPNLYWYRQAAGRGLQLLFYSVGIGQISSEVPQNLSASRPQDRQFILSSKKLLLSDSGFYLCAWSVRAGNQPQHFGDGTRLSIL.

This sequence joins TRBV3-1 (or the pseudogene TRBV3-2) and TRBJ2-5; 10 nucleotides line up with TRBD2. V shed 3 bases, J shed 5 bases, and the junction held 6 bases outside the gene matches. There are 15 residues in the CDR3. Germline V gives CDR1 LGHDT, CDR2 YNNKEL (reference sequence). This CDR3 is CASSHSAGGLETQYF. Written as DNA, the CDR3 is TGTGCCAGCAGCCATTCAGCGGGAGGGCTTGAGACCCAGTACTTC.

The chain uses TRBV5-1 and TRBJ1-4; 8 positions match TRBD1. With V trimmed by 5 bases and J by 1 base, 7 bases remained unmatched. The CDR3 totals 16 residues. Germline V gene data show CDR1 as SGHRS and CDR2 as YFSETQ. CDR3 DNA: TGCGCCAGCAGTAGAACAGGGGGTGGAACTAATGAAAAACTGTTTTTT. This encodes CASSRTGGGTNEKLFF.

This clone was recorded once. The chain recombines TRBV6-5 with TRBJ2-1; perhaps TRBD2 as D (7 bases). The V and J ends lost 6 bases and 10 bases respectively, with 16 bases between them. Germline V CDR1 and CDR2: MNHEY, SVGAGI. The CDR3 consists of 13 residues. The DNA of the CDR3 is TGTGCCAGCAGCAGGGGAGGGGATGGAGAGCAGTTCTTC. Translating gives CASSRGGDGEQFF.

V and J are TRBV5-4 and TRBJ2-5, with D possibly being TRBD1 (5 bases). Germline loops: CDR1 SGHNT, CDR2 YYREEE (reference sequence). This CDR3 spans 14 amino acids. Trimming removed 0 bases from V and 5 bases from J, with 11 bases in between. The CDR3, as DNA: TGTGCCAGCAGCTTGGGGGGCACAGTGGAGACCCAGTACTTC. Translating it yields CASSLGGTVETQYF.

This chain connects TRBV27 to TRBJ2-7; 7 nucleotides line up with TRBD2. Looked up from germline, CDR1 is MNHEY and CDR2 is SMNVEV (reference sequence). This CDR3 has 14 residues. J lost 3 bases, V lost 7 bases, and 9 bases had no gene match. The CDR3 DNA follows: TGTGCCAGCACCCGACGGGCGGGAGACTACGAGCAGTACTTC. Protein: CASTRRAGDYEQYF.

With respect to this clone: The same CDR3 can be traced to other DNA sequences in this sample. J is TRBJ1-5 and V is TRBV27; D uncertain. With 2 bases removed from V and 3 bases from J, the gap between germline ends came to 5 bases. Per germline, CDR1 MNHEY and CDR2 SMNVEV (reference sequence). The CDR3 is made up of 13 amino acids. CDR3 coding DNA: TGTGCCAGCAGTTTACGGGTCAATCAGCCCCAGCATTTT. Translating it yields CASSLRVNQPQHF.

This clone was seen a single time. The gene calls are TRBV28 and TRBJ1-2; 7 positions match TRBD1. CDR3 length: 13 residues. Unmatched junction bases numbered 1, after V lost 3 bases and J lost 3 bases. Germline CDR1 reads MDHEN; CDR2 reads SYDVKM. CDR3 region: CASSLGTDYGYTF. The CDR3 DNA is TGTGCCAGCAGTTTGGGGACAGACTATGGCTACACCTTC.

The chain has TRBV5-1 and TRBJ2-1; 13 bases agree with TRBD2. V trimming: 3 bases; J trimming: 8 bases; junction bases outside the gene matches: 20. Germline CDR1 SGHRS, CDR2 YFSETQ. CDR3 length: 20 residues. The CDR3: CASSSPPGLAGVSWGDEQFF. The DNA of the CDR3 is TGCGCCAGCAGCTCCCCTCCCGGACTAGCGGGGGTTAGCTGGGGCGATGAGCAGTTCTTC.

The V call is TRBV23-1, the J call TRBJ2-1; D is possibly TRBD1 (6 bases). TRBV23-1 is annotated as an ORF whose role is uncertain. The V and J ends lost 8 bases and 12 bases respectively, with 11 bases between them. There are 10 residues in the CDR3. The CDR3 DNA sequence: TGCGCCAGCCCACTAGGGGGGCAGTTCTTC. Amino acids: CASPLGGQFF.

The V gene is TRBV5-1, the J gene TRBJ2-3, with D tentatively TRBD2 (5 bases). The CDR3 is 14 amino acids. Germline V gene data show CDR1 as SGHRS and CDR2 as YFSETQ. V lost 4 bases to trimming and J lost 0 bases, with 9 bases between them. The CDR3 here is CASSLRRSTDTQYF. In DNA, the CDR3 is TGCGCCAGCAGCCTGCGGAGGAGCACAGATACGCAGTATTTT. The full variable domain, in which reference TRBV5-1 and TRBJ2-3 provide the parts outside the CDR3, is KAGVTQTPRYLIKTRGQQVTLSCSPISGHRSVSWYQQTPGQGLQFLFEYFSETQRNKGNFPGRFSGRQFSNSRSEMNVSTLELGDSALYLCASSLRRSTDTQYFGPGTRLTVL.

The chain employs TRBV18 and TRBJ2-1; 8 bases are shared with TRBD2. The trim removed 7 bases at V and 4 bases at J, leaving 6 bases unmatched. The CDR3 is made up of 14 amino acids. Germline loops: CDR1 KGHSH, CDR2 LQKENI. The CDR3: CASLSGGGYNEQFF. The CDR3 coding sequence is TGTGCCAGCTTATCGGGAGGGGGATACAATGAGCAGTTCTTC.

The chain employs TRBV28 and TRBJ2-7; 11 bases are a match to TRBD1. The CDR3 length is 15 residues. The V and J ends lost 7 bases and 4 bases, in that order; junction bases with no gene match: 9. Per the germline V gene, CDR1 is MDHEN and CDR2 is SYDVKM. CDR3: CASKRDRGETYEQYF. In DNA, the CDR3 is TGTGCCAGCAAAAGGGACAGGGGGGAAACTTACGAGCAGTACTTC.

The chain joins TRBV12-3 or TRBV12-4 to TRBJ2-7; no clear D gene. CDR3 length: 13 residues. V gave up 2 bases and J gave up 2 bases, with 7 bases separating them. The CDR3 protein is CASSLTNTYEQYF. The CDR3 DNA reads as TGTGCCAGCAGTTTAACTAATACCTACGAGCAGTACTTC.

The gene calls are TRBV28 and TRBJ1-1; a possible D gene is TRBD1 (6 bases). Between the trimmed V and J ends, which lost 6 bases and 3 bases, there was a span of 11 bases. Germline V gene sequence: CDR1 MDHEN, CDR2 SYDVKM. This CDR3 region has 13 residues. CDR3 bases: TGTGCCAGCAGGATACAGGGATACACTGAAGCTTTCTTT. Protein sequence: CASRIQGYTEAFF.

The chain recombines TRBV2 with TRBJ1-1; D is unresolved. The CDR3 runs to 15 residues. Germline values: CDR1 SNHLY, CDR2 FYNNEI. Trimming pared 3 bases from V and 3 bases from J, leaving 14 bases between. The CDR3 is CASSDGGVRYTEAFF. As DNA, the CDR3 is TGTGCCAGCAGTGACGGCGGGGTCCGATACACTGAAGCTTTCTTT. The full variable domain, in which reference TRBV2 and TRBJ1-1 provide the parts outside the CDR3, is EPEVTQTPSHQVTQMGQEVILRCVPISNHLYFYWYRQILGQKVEFLVSFYNNEISEKSEIFDDQFSVERPDGSNFTLKIRSTKLEDSAMYFCASSDGGVRYTEAFFGQGTRLTVV.

In this sample, this clone turned up a few times. The chain is built from TRBV27 and TRBJ2-3; a weak D match, TRBD2 (6 bases). V was clipped by 6 bases and J by 5 bases, with 15 bases between them. Germline CDR1 is MNHEY and CDR2 is SMNVEV (reference sequence). This CDR3 is 14 amino acids long. Written as DNA, the CDR3 is TGTGCCAGCAGGGGGGAGGTCAGACGAGATACGCAGTATTTT. Protein sequence: CASRGEVRRDTQYF.

The chain combines TRBV6-1 with TRBJ2-3; D perhaps matches TRBD1 (7 bases). CDR1 and CDR2 (germline): MNHNS, SASEGT. This CDR3 is built from 15 residues. V lost 2 bases and J 3 bases, leaving 12 bases between the germline ends. CDR3 loop: CASSEWSGGTDTQYF. The CDR3 DNA sequence: TGTGCCAGCAGTGAATGGTCAGGGGGGACAGATACGCAGTATTTT.

CDR3 DNA sequence: TGCGCCAGCAGCCAAACAGGGGTGAATGAAAAACTGTTTTTT. Its translation is CASSQTGVNEKLFF. V is TRBV4-1 and J is TRBJ1-4; 7 positions match TRBD1. CDR3 length equals 14 residues. J was trimmed by 5 bases and V by 2 bases; bases with no gene match: 2. The germline gives CDR1 MGHRA, CDR2 YSYEKL.